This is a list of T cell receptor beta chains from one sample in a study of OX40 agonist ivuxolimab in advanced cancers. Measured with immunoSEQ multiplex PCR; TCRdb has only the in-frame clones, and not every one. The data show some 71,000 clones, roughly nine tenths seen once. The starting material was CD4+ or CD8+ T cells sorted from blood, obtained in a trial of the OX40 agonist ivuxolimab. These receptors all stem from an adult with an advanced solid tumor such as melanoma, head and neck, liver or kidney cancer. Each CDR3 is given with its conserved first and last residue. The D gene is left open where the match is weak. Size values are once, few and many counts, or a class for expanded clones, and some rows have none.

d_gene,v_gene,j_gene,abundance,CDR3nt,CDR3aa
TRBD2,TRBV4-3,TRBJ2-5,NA,TGCGCCAGCAGTCGGACTAGCGGCGAAGAGACCCAGTACTTC,CASSRTSGEETQYF
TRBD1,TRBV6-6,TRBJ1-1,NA,TGTGCCAGCAGTTACGGGCAGGGGGGAGCCTCTGAAGCTTTCTTT,CASSYGQGGASEAFF
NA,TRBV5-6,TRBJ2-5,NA,TGTGCCAGCAGCTTCGGGACGGGAGAAGAGACCCAGTACTTC,CASSFGTGEETQYF
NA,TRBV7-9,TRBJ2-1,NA,TGTGCCAGCAGCCCCAGGCGTGGGAGTGGGACTCAAGAGCAGTTCTTC,CASSPRRGSGTQEQFF
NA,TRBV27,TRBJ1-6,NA,TGTGCCAGCAGTCCTCTCTGGTCCTCCTATAATTCACCCCTCCACTTT,CASSPLWSSYNSPLHF
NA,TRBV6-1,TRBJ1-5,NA,TGTGCCAGCAGGCTGGATTATAGCAATCAGCCCCAGCATTTT,CASRLDYSNQPQHF
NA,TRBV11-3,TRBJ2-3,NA,TGTGCCAGCAGCTTAGTATCCCGGGCCTTAGCTGGCACAGATACGCAGTATTTT,CASSLVSRALAGTDTQYF
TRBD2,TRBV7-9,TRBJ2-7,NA,TGTGCCAGCAGTCACGCCGGCGGGGGGCCCTCCTACGAGCAGTACTTC,CASSHAGGGPSYEQYF
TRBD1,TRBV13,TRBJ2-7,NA,TGTGCCAGCACGGGGACAGAGACCTACGAGCAGTACTTC,CASTGTETYEQYF
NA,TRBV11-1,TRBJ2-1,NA,TGTGCCAGCAGCTTGGAGCGGGTGGGACACAATGAGCAGTTCTTC,CASSLERVGHNEQFF
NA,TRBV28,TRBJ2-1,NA,TGTGCCAGCAGTCTGACTAGTTACAATGAGCAGTTCTTC,CASSLTSYNEQFF
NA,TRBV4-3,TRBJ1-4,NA,TGCGCCAGCAGCCAAGAGGGTCAGACTAATGAAAAACTGTTTTTT,CASSQEGQTNEKLFF
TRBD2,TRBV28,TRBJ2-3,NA,TGTGCCAGCAGGGCCACGGACCCGGGACTAGTTGCAGATACGCAGTATTTT,CASRATDPGLVADTQYF
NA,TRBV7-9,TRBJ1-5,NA,TGTGCCAGCAGCCCGGAGGTTGAGAGCAATCAGCCCCAGCATTTT,CASSPEVESNQPQHF
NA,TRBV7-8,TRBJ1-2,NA,TGTGCCAGCAGCCTTGTTCCGAGCAGCAACTATGGCTACACCTTC,CASSLVPSSNYGYTF
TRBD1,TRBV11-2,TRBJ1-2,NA,TGTGCCAGCAGCTTAACAGGGGGGGCCTACTATGGCTACACCTTC,CASSLTGGAYYGYTF
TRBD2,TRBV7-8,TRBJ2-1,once,TGTGCCAGCATCCCAGGACTAGCGGGAGATTATGAGCAGTTCTTC,CASIPGLAGDYEQFF
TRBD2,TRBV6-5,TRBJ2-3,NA,TGTGCCAGCAGGTTGGGGGGGAGCACAGATACGCAGTATTTT,CASRLGGSTDTQYF
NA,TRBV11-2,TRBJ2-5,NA,TGTGCCAGCAGCTTAGACGCGGGGCTCGGGACCCAGTACTTC,CASSLDAGLGTQYF
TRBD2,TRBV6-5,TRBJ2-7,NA,TGTGCCAGCAGTTACTTGGCTAGCGGGCTGTACGAGCAGTACTTC,CASSYLASGLYEQYF
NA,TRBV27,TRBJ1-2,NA,TGTGCCAGCAGTTCTCACAGGGTTTCTGGCTACACCTTC,CASSSHRVSGYTF
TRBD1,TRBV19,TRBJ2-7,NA,TGTGCCAGTAGTGCCCTGGGACAGGGGCCCTACGAGCAGTACTTC,CASSALGQGPYEQYF
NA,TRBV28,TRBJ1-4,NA,TGTGCCAGCAGTCCGGACAGCCTATTTAATGAAAAACTGTTTTTT,CASSPDSLFNEKLFF
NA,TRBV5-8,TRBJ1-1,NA,TGTGCCAGCAGCTTGGGGACGGTGAACACTGAAGCTTTCTTT,CASSLGTVNTEAFF
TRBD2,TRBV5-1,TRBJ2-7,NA,TGCGCCAGCAGCTTGACTAGCGGGAGGGATCGGGTGGACGAGCAGTACTTC,CASSLTSGRDRVDEQYF
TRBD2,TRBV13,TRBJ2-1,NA,TGTGCCAGCAGCCCTCTTAGCGGGAGCTCCTACAATGAGCAGTTCTTC,CASSPLSGSSYNEQFF
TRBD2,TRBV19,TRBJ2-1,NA,TGTGCCAGTAGTATAACCCCGCGGGAGGACTACAATGAGCAGTTCTTC,CASSITPREDYNEQFF
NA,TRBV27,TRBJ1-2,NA,TGTGCCAGCAGGGATACCTATGGCTACACCTTC,CASRDTYGYTF
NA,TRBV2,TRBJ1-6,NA,TGTGCCAGCTGGGCGGGCTTCTATAATTCACCCCTCCACTTT,CASWAGFYNSPLHF
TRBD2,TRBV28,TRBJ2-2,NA,TGTGCCAGCAGTTTTCGGCGGGAGGGCGTCGGCGGGGAGCTGTTTTTT,CASSFRREGVGGELFF
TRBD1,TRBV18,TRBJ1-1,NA,TGTGCCAGCTCGACAGGGTCCACTGAAGCTTTCTTT,CASSTGSTEAFF
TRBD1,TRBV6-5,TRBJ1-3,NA,TGTGCCAGCAGTCGCGACAGGGGGCTTGGAAACACCATATATTTT,CASSRDRGLGNTIYF
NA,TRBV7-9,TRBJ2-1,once,TGTGCCAGCAGCCGAAACAATGAGCAGTTCTTC,CASSRNNEQFF
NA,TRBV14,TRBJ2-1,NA,TGTGCCAGCAGCCAAGACCCGGAGGGCCCTAACAATGAGCAGTTCTTC,CASSQDPEGPNNEQFF
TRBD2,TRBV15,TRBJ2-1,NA,TGTGCCACCGGTGGGGAGGGGTCGGGGTTCAATGAGCAGTTCTTC,CATGGEGSGFNEQFF
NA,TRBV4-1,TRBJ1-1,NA,TGCGCCAGCAGCCAAGAGTCAGGGGTGGCCACTGAAGCTTTCTTT,CASSQESGVATEAFF
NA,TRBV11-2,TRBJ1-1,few,TGTGCCAGCTTAGGGGGGTCGGGGTTTGAAGCTTTCTTT,CASLGGSGFEAFF
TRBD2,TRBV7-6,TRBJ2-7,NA,TGTGCCAGCAGCTCTTCTAGCGGGATAGTTTCCTACGAGCAGTACTTC,CASSSSSGIVSYEQYF
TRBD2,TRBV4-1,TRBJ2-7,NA,TGCGCCAGCAGCCAAGATCCAGCGGGAGATTACGAGCAGTACTTC,CASSQDPAGDYEQYF
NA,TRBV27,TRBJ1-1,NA,TGTGCCAGCAGTTTATCCGTCATGAACACTGAAGCTTTCTTT,CASSLSVMNTEAFF
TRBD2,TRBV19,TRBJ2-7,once,TGTGCCAGTAGTATAGTCTCCTCCGTAGGCGGGGGAACCTACGAGCAGTACTTC,CASSIVSSVGGGTYEQYF
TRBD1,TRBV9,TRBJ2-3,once,TGTGCCAGCAGCGTAGGAGGGGGCGGCACAGATACGCAGTATTTT,CASSVGGGGTDTQYF
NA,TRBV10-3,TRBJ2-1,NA,TGTGCCATCGGGCTGAGAGAGCAGGGTCGGCTCATCGGGGTCTTC,CAIGLREQGRLIGVF
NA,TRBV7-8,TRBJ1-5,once,TGTGCCAGCAGCTTAGTGGTCGGCACCAATCAGCCCCAGCATTTT,CASSLVVGTNQPQHF
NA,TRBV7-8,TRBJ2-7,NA,TGTGCCAGCAGAGGAGGAGTAGCGTCGTACGAGCAGTACTTC,CASRGGVASYEQYF
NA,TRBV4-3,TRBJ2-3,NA,TGCGCCAGCAGCCTGGCAGCTAGTCCCACAGATACGCAGTATTTT,CASSLAASPTDTQYF